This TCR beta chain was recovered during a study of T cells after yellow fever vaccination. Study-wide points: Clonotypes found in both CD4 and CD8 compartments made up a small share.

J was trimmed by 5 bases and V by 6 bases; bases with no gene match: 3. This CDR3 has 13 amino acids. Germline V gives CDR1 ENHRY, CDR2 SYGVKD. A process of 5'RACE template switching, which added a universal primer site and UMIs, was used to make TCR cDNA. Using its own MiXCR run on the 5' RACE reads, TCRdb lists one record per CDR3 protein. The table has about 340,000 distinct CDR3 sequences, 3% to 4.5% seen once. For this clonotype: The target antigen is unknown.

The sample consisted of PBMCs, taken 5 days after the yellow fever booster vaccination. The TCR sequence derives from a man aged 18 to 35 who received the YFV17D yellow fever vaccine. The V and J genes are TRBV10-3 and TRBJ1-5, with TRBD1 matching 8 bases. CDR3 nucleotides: TGTGCCATCAGGACAGGGGCCGATCAGCCCCAGCATTTT. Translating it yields CAIRTGADQPQHF.